This T cell receptor beta chain originates from a study of shared clonotypes between healthy human individuals (dated by TCRdb to about 2020). At the level of the whole study: A couple of women and a few men aged 18 to 49 years were included in the cohort. The study deeply sequenced blood TCR repertoires of about 5 healthy adults to estimate repertoire size and the extent of clonotype sharing between individuals. Leukapheresis yielded between about 0.85 and 10 billion PBMCs per donor. Libraries were prepared and TCR repertoires were sequenced by different laboratories using diverse techniques, in order to increase sequencing depth and limit assay-specific biases.

Concerning this clone itself: Its antigen specificity is not known. The record has no base qualities; no much larger clone is one base away.

The donors were healthy, HIV-negative adults who had no recently reported acute infections or vaccinations. Every donor was a Caucasian adult living in Nashville, Tennessee, USA. For unsorted samples, about 90 million PBMCs were counted and genomic DNA was extracted with the QIAamp DNA Blood Mini kit. After blood collection by leukapheresis, PBMCs were isolated using Ficoll-Histopaque density gradient centrifugation and then cryopreserved in the vapor phase of liquid nitrogen. TCR CDR3 regions were amplified from genomic DNA by multiplex PCR using the deep immunoSEQ assay. Extracted genomic DNA from each cell subset was distributed evenly across all wells of several immunoSEQ 96-well plates, and each plate was treated as a replicate. For unsorted PBMC, 300 to 350 ng genomic DNA, equal to roughly 33,000 T cell genomes, was loaded into each replicate PCR. Ten immunoSEQ deep assay plates were used to sequence unsorted PBMC genomic DNA. Purified libraries were measured with a Qubit 3.0 fluorometer, size-checked on a Bioanalyzer 2100, and measured again with the KAPA Library Quantification kit. A separate single-read 150-cycle Illumina NextSeq 550 flow cell was used to sequence each immunoSEQ 96-well plate. The authors' pipeline ran thus. Because the immunoSEQ output held only junctional sequences and lacked quality scores, the filtering could not match the filtering applied to full-length reads. To assign V/J genes and CDR3, sequences were annotated against IMGT germline references using PyIR, a Python wrapper for IgBLAST v1.9. Any read was removed if the V/J assignment was weak (E-value above 1e-6), the CDR3 was missing, or the read contained stop codons, out-of-frame junctions, or ambiguous translated residues. V3J clonotypes were defined as sequences sharing the same inferred V gene, J gene, and CDR3 amino acid sequence. Percentage overlap between repertoires was computed as shared unique clonotypes divided by the size of the smaller repertoire. Repertoire richness was assessed with RTK rarefaction, the Chao1 estimator, and Recon v2.1 estimates of unobserved clonotypes. What TCRdb holds here is the immuneACCESS table cut down to in-frame rearrangements. Part of the clones is not present; checked against another copy, under half of the missing clones reflect an unresolved V gene, and the others are unexplained. Clone size and the V and J calls come from that table; the DNA yielded D and trimming. Recorded for this sample are about half a million clones; roughly 80% of them occurred a single time. The biggest ten clones account for approximately 12% of the sample.

Broad study findings and their caveats: Pairwise subsampling indicated that sequencing depth was expected to affect the degree of clonotype sharing among donors. Sampling was restricted to blood, and TCR repertoires in tissue are likely to differ from TCR repertoires in blood. Because the study included only a small number of donors, the genetic and exposure-history diversity represented was limited.

Sequences WNHNN (CDR1) and SYGVQD (CDR2) are obtained from the germline V gene (reference sequence). The CDR3 holds 18 amino acids from the cysteine to the phenylalanine. Here the CDR3 DNA is all that survives: 54 bases in frame from base 1. Compared with germline, V lacks 2 bases and J lacks 2 bases; bases without a gene match: 10. The TCR was taken from a woman aged 40 to 50 in good health. Some clones in this sample may be carry-over from other donors' samples. This sequence uses TRBV10-1 and TRBJ2-5, with TRBD2 identical over 11 junction bases. Sequencing was carried out using PBMCs. For the CDR3, the sequence is CASSEGGLAGGGQETQYF. The nucleotide sequence reads as follows: TGCGCCAGCAGTGAGGGGGGCCTAGCGGGAGGCGGACAAGAGACCCAGTACTTC.